The present TCR beta chain was sequenced within a study of CD8 T cells in ankylosing spondylitis. Study-level findings and limits: Matched ankylosing spondylitis synovial fluid reportedly contained a significantly enriched population of disease-linked clones. Characteristic, it appeared, of ankylosing spondylitis blood was a TCR beta motif of several highly homologous variants.

V was pared by 5 bases and J by 0 bases, with 7 bases of the junction left unmatched. The germline V gene encodes CDR1 MNHEY and CDR2 SVGAGI. The CDR3 loop spans 18 amino acids. Making the TCR beta libraries involved quantitative 5'-RACE with molecular barcodes. TCRdb passed the 5' RACE reads through MiXCR, listing each CDR3 protein once. The sample includes some 800,000 distinct CDR3 sequences, over 9.5% of them seen just once. In this sample, this clonotype turned up a few times. Its cognate antigen is unknown. Input material: blood, either unsorted or a sorted T cell fraction (not recorded which). This clonotype originated in a male donor with ankylosing spondylitis. The rearrangement uses TRBV6-5 and TRBJ2-4; 13 bases line up with TRBD2. The CDR3 DNA is TGTGCCAGCAGTCCTCGACTAGCGGGGGGCCAAGCCAAAAACATTCAGTACTTC. This encodes CASSPRLAGGQAKNIQYF.